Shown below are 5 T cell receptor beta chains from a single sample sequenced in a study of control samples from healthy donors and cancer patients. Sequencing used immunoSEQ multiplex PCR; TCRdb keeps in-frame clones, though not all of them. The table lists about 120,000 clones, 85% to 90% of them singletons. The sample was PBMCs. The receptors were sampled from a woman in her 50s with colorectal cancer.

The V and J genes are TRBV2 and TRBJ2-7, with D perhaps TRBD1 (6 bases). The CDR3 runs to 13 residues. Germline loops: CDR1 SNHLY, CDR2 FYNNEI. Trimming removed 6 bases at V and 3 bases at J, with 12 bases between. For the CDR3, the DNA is TGTGCCAGCAGACGGGACACTTTCTACGAGCAGTACTTC. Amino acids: CASRRDTFYEQYF.

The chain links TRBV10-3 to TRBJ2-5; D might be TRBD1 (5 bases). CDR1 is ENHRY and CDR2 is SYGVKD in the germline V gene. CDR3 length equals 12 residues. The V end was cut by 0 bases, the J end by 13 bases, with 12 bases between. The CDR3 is CAISESTEIRYF. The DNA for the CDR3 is TGTGCCATCAGTGAGTCGACAGAAATTCGGTACTTC.

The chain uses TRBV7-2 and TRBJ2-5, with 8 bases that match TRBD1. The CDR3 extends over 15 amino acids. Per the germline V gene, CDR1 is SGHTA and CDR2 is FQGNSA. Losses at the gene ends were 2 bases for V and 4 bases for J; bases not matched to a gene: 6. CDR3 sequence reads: CASSLNSGGRETQYF. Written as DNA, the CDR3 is TGTGCCAGCAGCTTAAATTCAGGGGGCAGAGAGACCCAGTACTTC.

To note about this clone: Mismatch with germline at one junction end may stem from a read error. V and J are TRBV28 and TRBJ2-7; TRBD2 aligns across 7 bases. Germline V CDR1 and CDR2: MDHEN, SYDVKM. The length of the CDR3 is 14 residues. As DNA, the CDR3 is TGTGCCAGCATCAAGCGCGGGGGACCGACTTTCCCCAACTTC. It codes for CASIKRGGPTFPNF.

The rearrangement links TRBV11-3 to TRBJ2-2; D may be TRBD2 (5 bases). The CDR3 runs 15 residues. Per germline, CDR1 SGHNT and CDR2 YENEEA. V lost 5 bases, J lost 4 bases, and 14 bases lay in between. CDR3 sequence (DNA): TGTGCCAGCAGCCTATCGGACGGAGGCACCGGGGAGCTGTTTTTT. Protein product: CASSLSDGGTGELFF.